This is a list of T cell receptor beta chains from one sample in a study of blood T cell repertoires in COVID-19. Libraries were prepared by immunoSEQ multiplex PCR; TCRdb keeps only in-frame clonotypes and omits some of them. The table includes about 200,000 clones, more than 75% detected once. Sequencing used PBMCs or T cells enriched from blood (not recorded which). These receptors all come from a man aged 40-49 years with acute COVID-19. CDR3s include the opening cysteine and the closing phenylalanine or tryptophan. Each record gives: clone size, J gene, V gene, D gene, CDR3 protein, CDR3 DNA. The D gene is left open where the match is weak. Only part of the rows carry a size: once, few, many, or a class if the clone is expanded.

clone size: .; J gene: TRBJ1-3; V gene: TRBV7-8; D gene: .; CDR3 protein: CAGSAGPSGNTIYF; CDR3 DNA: TGTGCCGGCAGTGCAGGCCCCTCTGGAAACACCATATATTTT
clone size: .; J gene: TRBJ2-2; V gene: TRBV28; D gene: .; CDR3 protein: CASSLLYDTGELFF; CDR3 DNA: TGTGCCAGCAGTTTACTTTATGACACCGGGGAGCTGTTTTTT
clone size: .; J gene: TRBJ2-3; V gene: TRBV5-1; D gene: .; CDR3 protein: CASSFQSDTQYF; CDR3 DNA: TGCGCCAGCAGCTTCCAGTCAGATACGCAGTATTTT
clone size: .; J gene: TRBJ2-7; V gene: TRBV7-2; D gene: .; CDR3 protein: CASSLVERGSYEQYF; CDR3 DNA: TGTGCCAGCAGCTTAGTCGAGCGCGGCTCCTACGAGCAGTACTTC
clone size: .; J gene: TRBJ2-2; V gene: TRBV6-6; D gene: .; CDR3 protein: CASTRQATGELFF; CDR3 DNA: TGTGCCAGCACCCGACAGGCTACCGGGGAGCTGTTTTTT
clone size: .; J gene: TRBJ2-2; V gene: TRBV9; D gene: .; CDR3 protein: CASSARQDTGELFF; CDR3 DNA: TGTGCCAGCAGCGCCCGACAAGACACCGGGGAGCTGTTTTTT
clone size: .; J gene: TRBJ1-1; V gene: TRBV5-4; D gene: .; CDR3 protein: CASSPGGAMNTEAFF; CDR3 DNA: TGTGCCAGCAGCCCCGGGGGGGCGATGAACACTGAAGCTTTCTTT
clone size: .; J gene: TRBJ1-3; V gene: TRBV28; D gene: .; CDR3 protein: CASSPERRGYSGNTIYF; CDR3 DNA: TGTGCCAGCAGTCCCGAACGGCGGGGGTACTCTGGAAACACCATATATTTT
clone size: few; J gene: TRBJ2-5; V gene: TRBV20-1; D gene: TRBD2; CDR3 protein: CSASSGGGQETQYF; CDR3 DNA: TGCAGTGCTAGTTCGGGAGGGGGACAAGAGACCCAGTACTTC
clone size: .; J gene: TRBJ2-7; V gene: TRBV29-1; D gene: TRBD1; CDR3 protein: CSVGTGGNGDEQYF; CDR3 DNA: TGCAGCGTCGGGACAGGCGGAAATGGGGACGAGCAGTACTTC
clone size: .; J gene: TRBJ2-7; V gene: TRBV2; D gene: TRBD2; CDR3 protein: CASTSLAGGPLGSHEQYF; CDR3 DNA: TGTGCCAGCACCTCACTAGCGGGAGGGCCCCTCGGGTCCCACGAGCAGTACTTC
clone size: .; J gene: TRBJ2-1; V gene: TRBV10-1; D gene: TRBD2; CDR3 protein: CASSLGTSNEQFF; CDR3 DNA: TGCGCCAGCAGCCTAGGGACTAGCAATGAGCAGTTCTTC
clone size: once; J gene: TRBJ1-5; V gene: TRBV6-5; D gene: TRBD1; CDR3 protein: CASSPWQGEHQPQHF; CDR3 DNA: TGTGCCAGCAGTCCATGGCAGGGGGAACATCAGCCCCAGCATTTT
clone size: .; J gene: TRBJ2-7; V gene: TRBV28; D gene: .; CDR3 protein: CASSRTGRGSSYEQYF; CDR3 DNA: TGTGCCAGCAGTCGGACAGGGAGGGGGAGCTCCTACGAGCAGTACTTC
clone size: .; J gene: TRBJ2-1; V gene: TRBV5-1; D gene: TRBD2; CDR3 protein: CASSLGASGSPNEQFF; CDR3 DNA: TGCGCCAGCAGCTTGGGGGCTAGCGGGAGTCCCAATGAGCAGTTCTTC
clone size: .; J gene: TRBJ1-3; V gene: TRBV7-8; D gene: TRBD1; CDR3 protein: CASSIHAGTGDNTIYF; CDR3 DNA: TGTGCCAGCAGCATTCACGCCGGGACAGGGGACAACACCATATATTTT
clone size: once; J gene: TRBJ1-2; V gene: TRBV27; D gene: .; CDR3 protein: CASRPTGSSYGYTF; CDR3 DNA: TGTGCCAGCAGACCGACAGGCTCTTCCTATGGCTACACCTTC
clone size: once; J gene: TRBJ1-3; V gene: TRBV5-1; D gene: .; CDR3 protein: CASSPGVSSGNTIYF; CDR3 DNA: TGCGCCAGCAGCCCAGGCGTTTCCTCTGGAAACACCATATATTTT
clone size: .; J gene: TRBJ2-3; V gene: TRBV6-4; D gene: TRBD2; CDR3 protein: CASSPSAGGADTQYF; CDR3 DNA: TGTGCCAGCAGCCCCTCTGCGGGAGGTGCAGATACGCAGTATTTT
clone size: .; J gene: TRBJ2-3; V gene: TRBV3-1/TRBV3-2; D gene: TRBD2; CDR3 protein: CASSLAGDADTQYF; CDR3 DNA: TGTGCCAGCAGCCTAGCGGGGGATGCAGATACGCAGTATTTT
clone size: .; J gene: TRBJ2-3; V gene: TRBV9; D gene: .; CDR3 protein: CASSPPTRDTQYF; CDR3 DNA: TGTGCCAGCAGCCCCCCAACTCGGGATACGCAGTATTTT
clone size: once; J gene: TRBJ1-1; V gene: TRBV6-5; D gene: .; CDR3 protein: CASSTGITEAFF; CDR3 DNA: TGTGCCAGCAGTACAGGGATCACTGAAGCTTTCTTT
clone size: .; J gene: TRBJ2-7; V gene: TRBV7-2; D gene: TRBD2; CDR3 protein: CASSFASGTNPREQYF; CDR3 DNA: TGTGCCAGCAGCTTCGCCTCCGGGACTAATCCCCGCGAGCAGTACTTC
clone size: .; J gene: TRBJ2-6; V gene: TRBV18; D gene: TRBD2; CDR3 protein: CASSPLRGAGANVLTF; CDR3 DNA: TGTGCCAGCTCACCACTTCGGGGGGCTGGGGCCAACGTCCTGACTTTC
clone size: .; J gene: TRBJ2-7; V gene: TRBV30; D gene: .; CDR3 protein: CASGQYYEQYF; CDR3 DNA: TGTGCCTCAGGACAGTACTACGAGCAGTACTTC
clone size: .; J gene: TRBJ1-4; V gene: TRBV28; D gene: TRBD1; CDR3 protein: CATSGGLGEKLFF; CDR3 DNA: TGTGCCACATCAGGGGGCTTAGGTGAAAAACTGTTTTTT
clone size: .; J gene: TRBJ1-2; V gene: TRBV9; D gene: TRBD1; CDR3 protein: CASSGQGIYGYTF; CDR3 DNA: TGTGCCAGCAGTGGACAGGGGATTTATGGCTACACCTTC
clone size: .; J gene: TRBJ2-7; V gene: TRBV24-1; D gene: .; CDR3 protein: CATSDPSSYEQYF; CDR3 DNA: TGTGCCACCAGTGATCCCAGCTCCTACGAGCAGTACTTC
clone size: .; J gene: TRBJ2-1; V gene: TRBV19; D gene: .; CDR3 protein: CARILADNEQFF; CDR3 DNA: TGTGCCAGGATCCTAGCAGACAATGAGCAGTTCTTC
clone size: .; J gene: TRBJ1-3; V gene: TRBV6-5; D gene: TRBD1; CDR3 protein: CASIPGQGAFNTIYF; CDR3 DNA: TGTGCCAGCATCCCCGGACAGGGGGCTTTCAACACCATATATTTT
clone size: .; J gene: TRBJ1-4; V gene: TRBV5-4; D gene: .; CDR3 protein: CASSLGAGGREKLFF; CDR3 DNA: TGTGCCAGCAGCTTGGGCGCGGGCGGAAGGGAAAAACTGTTTTTT
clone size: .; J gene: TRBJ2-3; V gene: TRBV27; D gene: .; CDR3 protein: CASSGADTQYF; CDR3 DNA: TGTGCCAGCAGCGGGGCAGATACGCAGTATTTT
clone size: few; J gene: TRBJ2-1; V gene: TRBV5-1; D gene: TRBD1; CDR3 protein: CASSAGPGQGNNEQFF; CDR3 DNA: TGCGCCAGCAGCGCCGGCCCGGGACAGGGGAACAATGAGCAGTTCTTC
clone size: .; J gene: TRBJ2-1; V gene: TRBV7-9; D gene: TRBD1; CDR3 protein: CASSFLPGQGRDEQFF; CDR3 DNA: TGTGCCAGCAGCTTTTTACCGGGACAGGGGCGGGATGAGCAGTTCTTC
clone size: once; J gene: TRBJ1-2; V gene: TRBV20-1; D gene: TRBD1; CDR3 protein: CSVTQGSGYTF; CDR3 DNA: TGCAGTGTAACACAGGGGTCAGGCTACACCTTC
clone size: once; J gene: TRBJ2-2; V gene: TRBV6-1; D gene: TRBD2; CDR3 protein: CASSVMIAGMAGELFF; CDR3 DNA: TGTGCCAGCAGTGTCATGATAGCGGGAATGGCCGGGGAGCTGTTTTTT
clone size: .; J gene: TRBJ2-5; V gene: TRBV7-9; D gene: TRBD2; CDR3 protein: CASSLLAGGGSGTQYF; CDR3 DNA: TGTGCCAGCAGCCTATTAGCGGGAGGAGGTTCAGGGACCCAGTACTTC
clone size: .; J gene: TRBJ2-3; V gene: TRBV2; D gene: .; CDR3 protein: CARGGDGVSTDTQYF; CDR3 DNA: TGTGCCAGAGGCGGGGACGGGGTAAGCACAGATACGCAGTATTTT
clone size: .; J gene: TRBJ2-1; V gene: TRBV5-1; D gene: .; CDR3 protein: CASSSAEGFYNEQFF; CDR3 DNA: TGCGCCAGCAGCTCGGCGGAGGGATTCTACAATGAGCAGTTCTTC
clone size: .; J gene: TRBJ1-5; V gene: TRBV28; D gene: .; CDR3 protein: CASFSGIQPQHF; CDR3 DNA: TGTGCCAGCTTCTCGGGGATTCAGCCCCAGCATTTT
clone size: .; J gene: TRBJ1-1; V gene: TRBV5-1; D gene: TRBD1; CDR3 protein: CASSGQGVNTEAFF; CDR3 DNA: TGCGCCAGCAGCGGACAGGGTGTGAACACTGAAGCTTTCTTT
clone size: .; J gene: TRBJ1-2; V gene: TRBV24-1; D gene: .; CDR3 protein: CATTDGSRYTF; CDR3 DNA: TGTGCCACGACGGACGGGAGTAGATACACCTTC
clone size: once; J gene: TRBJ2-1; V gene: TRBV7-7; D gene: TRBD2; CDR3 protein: CASSLGGLAGYNEQFF; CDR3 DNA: TGTGCTAGCAGCTTAGGGGGACTAGCGGGGTACAATGAGCAGTTCTTC
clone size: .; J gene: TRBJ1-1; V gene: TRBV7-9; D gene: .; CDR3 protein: CASSPQTAFSREAFF; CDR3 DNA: TGTGCCAGCAGCCCCCAGACAGCTTTCTCTAGGGAAGCTTTCTTT
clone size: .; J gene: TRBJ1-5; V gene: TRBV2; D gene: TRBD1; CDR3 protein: CASSGGRGLHQPQHF; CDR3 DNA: TGTGCCAGCAGTGGGGGCAGGGGGCTCCATCAGCCCCAGCATTTT